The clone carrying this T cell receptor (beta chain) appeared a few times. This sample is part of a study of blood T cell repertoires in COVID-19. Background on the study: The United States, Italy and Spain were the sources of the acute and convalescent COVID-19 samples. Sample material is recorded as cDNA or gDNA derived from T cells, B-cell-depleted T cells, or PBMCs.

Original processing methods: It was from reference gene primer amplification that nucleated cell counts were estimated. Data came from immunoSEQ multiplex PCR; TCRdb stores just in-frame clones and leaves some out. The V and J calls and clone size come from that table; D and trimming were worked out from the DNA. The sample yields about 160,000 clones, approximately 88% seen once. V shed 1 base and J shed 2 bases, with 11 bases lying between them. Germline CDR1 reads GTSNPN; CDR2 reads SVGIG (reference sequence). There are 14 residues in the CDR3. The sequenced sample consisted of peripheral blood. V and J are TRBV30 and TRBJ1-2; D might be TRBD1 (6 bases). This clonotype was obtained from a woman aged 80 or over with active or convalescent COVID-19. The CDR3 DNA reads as TGTGCCTGGAGTGGCCGGACAGCCAACTATGGCTACACCTTC. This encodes CAWSGRTANYGYTF.